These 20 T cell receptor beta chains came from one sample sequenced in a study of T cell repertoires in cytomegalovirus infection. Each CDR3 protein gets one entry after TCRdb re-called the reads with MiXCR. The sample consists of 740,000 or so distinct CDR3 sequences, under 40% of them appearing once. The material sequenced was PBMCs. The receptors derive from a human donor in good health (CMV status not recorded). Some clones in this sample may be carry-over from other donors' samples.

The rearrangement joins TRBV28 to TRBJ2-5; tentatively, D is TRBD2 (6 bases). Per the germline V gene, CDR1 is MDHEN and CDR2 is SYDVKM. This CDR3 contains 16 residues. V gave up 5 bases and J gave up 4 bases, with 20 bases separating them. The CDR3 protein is CASSTWEWGLRETQYF. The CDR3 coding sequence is TGTGCCAGCAGTACCTGGGAGTGGGGACTTCGAGAGACCCAGTACTTC.

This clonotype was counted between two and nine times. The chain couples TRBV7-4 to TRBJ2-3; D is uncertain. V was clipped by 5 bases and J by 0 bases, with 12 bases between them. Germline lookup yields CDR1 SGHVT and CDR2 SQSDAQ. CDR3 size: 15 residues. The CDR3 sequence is CASSTRKTSTDTQYF. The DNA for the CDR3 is TGTGCCAGCAGCACCCGAAAAACTAGCACAGATACGCAGTATTTT. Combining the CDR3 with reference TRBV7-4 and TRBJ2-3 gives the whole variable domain GAGVSQSPRYKVAKRGRDVALRCDSISGHVTLYWYRQTLGQGSEVLTYSQSDAQRDKSGRPSGRFSAERPERSVSTLKIQRTEQGDSAVYLCASSTRKTSTDTQYFGPGTRLTVL.

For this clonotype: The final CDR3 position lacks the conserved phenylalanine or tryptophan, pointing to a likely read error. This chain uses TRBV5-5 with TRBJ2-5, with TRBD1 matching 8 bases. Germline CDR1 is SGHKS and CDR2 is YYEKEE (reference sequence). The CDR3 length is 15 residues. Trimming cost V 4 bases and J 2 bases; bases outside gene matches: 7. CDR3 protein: CASSGGQALQETQYL. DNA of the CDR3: TGTGCCAGCAGCGGGGGACAGGCTCTACAAGAGACCCAGTACTTA.

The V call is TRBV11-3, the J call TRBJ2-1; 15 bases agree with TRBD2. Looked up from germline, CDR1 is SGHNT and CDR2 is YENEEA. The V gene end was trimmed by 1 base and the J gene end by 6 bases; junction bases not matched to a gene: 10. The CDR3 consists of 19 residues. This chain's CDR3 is CASSLGGTSGRTSLNEQFF. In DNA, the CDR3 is TGTGCCAGCAGCTTAGGGGGGACTAGCGGGAGGACTAGTCTCAATGAGCAGTTCTTC. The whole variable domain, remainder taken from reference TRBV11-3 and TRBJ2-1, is EAGVVQSPRYKIIEKKQPVAFWCNPISGHNTLYWYLQNLGQGPELLIRYENEEAVDDSQLPKDRFSAERLKGVDSTLKIQPAELGDSAVYLCASSLGGTSGRTSLNEQFFGPGTRLTVL.

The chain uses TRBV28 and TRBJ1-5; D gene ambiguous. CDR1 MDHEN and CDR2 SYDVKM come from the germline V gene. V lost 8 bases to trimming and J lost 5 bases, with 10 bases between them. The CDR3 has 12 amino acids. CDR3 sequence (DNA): TGTGCCAGCGCAGGCGTTGATCAGCCCCAGCATTTT. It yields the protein CASAGVDQPQHF.

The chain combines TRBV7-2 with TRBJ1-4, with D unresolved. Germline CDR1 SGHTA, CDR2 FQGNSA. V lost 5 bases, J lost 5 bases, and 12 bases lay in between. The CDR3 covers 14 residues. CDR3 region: CASSLVALNEKLFF. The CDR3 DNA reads TGTGCCAGCAGCCTCGTGGCCTTAAATGAAAAACTGTTTTTT. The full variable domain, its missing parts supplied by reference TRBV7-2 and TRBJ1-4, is GAGVSQSPSNKVTEKGKDVELRCDPISGHTALYWYRQSLGQGLEFLIYFQGNSAPDKSGLPSDRFSAERTGGSVSTLTIQRTQQEDSAVYLCASSLVALNEKLFFGSGTQLSVL.

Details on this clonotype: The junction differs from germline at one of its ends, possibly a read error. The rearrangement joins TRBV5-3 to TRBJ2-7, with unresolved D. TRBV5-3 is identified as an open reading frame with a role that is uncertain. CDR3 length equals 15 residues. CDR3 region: CASSFAAGSSYEQYF. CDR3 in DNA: TGTGCCAGCAGCTTCGCGGCAGGAAGCTCCTACGAGCAGTACTTC.

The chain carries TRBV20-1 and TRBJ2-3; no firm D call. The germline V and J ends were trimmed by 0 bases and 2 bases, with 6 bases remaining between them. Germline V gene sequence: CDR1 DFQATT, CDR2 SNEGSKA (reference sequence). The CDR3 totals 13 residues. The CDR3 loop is CSARDYTTDTQYF. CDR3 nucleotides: TGCAGTGCTAGAGACTACACCACAGATACGCAGTATTTT.

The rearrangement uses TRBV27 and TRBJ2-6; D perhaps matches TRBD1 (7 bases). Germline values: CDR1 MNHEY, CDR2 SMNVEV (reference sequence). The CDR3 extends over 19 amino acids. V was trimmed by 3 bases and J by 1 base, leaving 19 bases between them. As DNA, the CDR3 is TGTGCCAGCAGTTTCTCTAAGACAGGGAGGAGTTCTGGGGCCAACGTCCTGACTTTC. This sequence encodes CASSFSKTGRSSGANVLTF.

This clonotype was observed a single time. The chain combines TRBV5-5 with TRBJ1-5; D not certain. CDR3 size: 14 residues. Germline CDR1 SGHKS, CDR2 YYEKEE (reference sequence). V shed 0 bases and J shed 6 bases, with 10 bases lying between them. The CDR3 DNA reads TGTGCCAGCAGCTTGGATCCCTTGGGTCAGCCCCAGCATTTT. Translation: CASSLDPLGQPQHF.

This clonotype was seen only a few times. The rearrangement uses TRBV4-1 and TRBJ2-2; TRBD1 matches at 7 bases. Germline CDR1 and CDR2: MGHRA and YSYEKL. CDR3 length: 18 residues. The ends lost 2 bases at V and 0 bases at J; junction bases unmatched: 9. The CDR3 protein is CASSQPGTVSPNTGELFF. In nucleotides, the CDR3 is TGCGCCAGCAGCCAACCCGGGACAGTCTCCCCGAACACCGGGGAGCTGTTTTTT.

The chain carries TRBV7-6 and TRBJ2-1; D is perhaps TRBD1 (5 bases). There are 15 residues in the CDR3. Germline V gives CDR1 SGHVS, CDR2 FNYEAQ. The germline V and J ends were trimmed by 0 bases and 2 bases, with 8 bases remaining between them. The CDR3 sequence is CASSLAVGPYNEQFF. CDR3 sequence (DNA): TGTGCCAGCAGCTTAGCTGTGGGGCCCTACAATGAGCAGTTCTTC.

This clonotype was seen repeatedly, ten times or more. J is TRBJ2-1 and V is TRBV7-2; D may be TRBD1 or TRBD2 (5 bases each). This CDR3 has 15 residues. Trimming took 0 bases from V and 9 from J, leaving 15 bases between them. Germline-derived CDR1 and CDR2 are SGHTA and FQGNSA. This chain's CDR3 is CASSLAARYGGEQFF. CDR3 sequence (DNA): TGTGCCAGCAGCTTAGCGGCCCGGTATGGGGGTGAGCAGTTCTTC.

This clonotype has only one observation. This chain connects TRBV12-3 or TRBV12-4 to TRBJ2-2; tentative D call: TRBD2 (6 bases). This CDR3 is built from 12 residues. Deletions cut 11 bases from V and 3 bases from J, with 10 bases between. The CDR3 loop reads CASGGDTGELFF. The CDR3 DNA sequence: TGTGCCTCAGGAGGGGACACCGGGGAGCTGTTTTTT.

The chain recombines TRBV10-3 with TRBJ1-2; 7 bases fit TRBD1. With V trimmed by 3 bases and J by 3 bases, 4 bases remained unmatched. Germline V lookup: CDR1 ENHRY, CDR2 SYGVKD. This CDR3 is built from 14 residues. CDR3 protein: CAISDPDRHYGYTF. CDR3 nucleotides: TGTGCCATCAGTGACCCGGACAGGCACTATGGCTACACCTTC.

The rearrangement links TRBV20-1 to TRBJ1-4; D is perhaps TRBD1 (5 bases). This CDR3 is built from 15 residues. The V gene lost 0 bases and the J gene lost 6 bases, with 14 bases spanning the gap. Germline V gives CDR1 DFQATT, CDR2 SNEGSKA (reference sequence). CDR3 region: CSARDLGTPDEKLFF. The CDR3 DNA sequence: TGCAGTGCTAGAGACCTCGGGACGCCGGATGAAAAACTGTTTTTT.

The CDR3 sequence is CASSYQGSPYEQYF. The CDR3 DNA sequence: TGTGCCAGCAGTTACCAAGGGAGTCCCTACGAGCAGTACTTC. V usage is TRBV6-5 and J usage is TRBJ2-7; D is perhaps TRBD2 (5 bases). Germline loops: CDR1 MNHEY, CDR2 SVGAGI. The CDR3 contains 14 residues. V dropped 2 bases and J dropped 2 bases, with 10 bases sitting between them.

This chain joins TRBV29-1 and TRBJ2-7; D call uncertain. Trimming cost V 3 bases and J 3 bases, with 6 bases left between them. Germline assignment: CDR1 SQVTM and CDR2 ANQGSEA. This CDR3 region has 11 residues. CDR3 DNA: TGCAGCGTTGAGCAGGACTACGAGCAGTACTTC. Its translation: CSVEQDYEQYF.

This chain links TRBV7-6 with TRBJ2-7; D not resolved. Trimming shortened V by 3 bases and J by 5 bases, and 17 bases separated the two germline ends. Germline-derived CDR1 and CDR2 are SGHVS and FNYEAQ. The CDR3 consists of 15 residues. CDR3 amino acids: CASSFSQLGVHEQYF. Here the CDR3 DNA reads TGTGCCAGCAGCTTTTCACAGTTAGGCGTCCACGAGCAGTACTTC.

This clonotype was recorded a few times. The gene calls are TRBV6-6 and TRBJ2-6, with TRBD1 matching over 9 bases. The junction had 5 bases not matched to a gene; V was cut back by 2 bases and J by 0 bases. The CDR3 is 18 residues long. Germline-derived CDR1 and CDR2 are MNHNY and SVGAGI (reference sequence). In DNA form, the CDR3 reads TGTGCCAGCAGTTACCGGGACAGGGAGAGCTCTGGGGCCAACGTCCTGACTTTC. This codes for CASSYRDRESSGANVLTF.